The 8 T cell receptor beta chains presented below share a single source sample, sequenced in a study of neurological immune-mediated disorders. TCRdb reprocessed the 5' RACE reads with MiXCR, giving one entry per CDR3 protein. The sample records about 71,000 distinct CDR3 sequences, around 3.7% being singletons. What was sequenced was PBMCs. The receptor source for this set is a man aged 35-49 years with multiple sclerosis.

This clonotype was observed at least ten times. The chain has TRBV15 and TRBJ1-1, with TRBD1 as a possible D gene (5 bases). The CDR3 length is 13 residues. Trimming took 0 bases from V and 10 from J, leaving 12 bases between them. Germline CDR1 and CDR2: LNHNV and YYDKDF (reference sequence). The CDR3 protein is CATSRDNGGVAFF. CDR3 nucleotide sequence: TGTGCCACCAGCAGAGATAACGGGGGGGTAGCTTTCTTT.

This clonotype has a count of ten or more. In nucleotides, the CDR3 is TGTGCCAGCAGCCAGACAGCTAACTATTCACCCCTCCACTTT. It is translated as CASSQTANYSPLHF. The V and J genes are TRBV7-3 and TRBJ1-6; a possible D gene is TRBD1 (5 bases). The V and J ends lost 5 bases and 8 bases respectively, with 13 bases between them. Germline lookup yields CDR1 SGHTA and CDR2 FQGTGA. CDR3 length equals 14 residues.

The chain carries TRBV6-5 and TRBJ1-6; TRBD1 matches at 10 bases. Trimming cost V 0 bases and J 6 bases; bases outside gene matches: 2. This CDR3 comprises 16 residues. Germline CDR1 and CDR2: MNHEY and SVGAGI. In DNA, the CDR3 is TGTGCCAGCAGTTACTCTGGGACAGGGGTTAATTCACCCCTCCACTTT. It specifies CASSYSGTGVNSPLHF.

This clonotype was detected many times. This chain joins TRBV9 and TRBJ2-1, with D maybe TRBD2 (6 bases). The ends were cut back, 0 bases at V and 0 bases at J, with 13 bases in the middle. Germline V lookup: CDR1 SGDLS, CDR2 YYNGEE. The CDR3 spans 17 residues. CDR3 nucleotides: TGTGCCAGCAGCGTAGGAGGGCTAGCGACCTCCTACAATGAGCAGTTCTTC. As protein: CASSVGGLATSYNEQFF.

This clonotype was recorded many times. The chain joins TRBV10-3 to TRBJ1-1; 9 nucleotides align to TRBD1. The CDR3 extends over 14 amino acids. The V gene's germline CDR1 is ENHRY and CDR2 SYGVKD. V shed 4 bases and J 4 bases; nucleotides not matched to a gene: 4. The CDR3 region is CAISAGQGSTEAFF. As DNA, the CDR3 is TGTGCCATCAGTGCCGGACAGGGGAGCACTGAAGCTTTCTTT.

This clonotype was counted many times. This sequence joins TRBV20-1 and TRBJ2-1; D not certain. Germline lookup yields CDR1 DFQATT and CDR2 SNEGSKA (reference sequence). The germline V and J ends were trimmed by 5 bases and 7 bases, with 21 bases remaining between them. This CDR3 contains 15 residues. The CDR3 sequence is CSASRTRVSMNEQFF. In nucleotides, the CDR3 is TGCAGTGCTTCCCGAACCCGGGTCTCTATGAATGAGCAGTTCTTC.

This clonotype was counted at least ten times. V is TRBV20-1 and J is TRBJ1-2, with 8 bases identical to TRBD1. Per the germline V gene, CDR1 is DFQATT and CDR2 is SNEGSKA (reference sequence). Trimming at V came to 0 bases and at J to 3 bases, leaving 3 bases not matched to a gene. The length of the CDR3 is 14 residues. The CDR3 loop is CSARETGVDYGYTF. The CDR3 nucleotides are TGCAGTGCTAGAGAGACAGGGGTAGACTATGGCTACACCTTC.

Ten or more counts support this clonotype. CDR3 nucleotides: TGCAGCGTCGCGGGACAGGGTTCCTACGAGCAGTACTTC. Its protein is CSVAGQGSYEQYF. The chain employs TRBV29-1 and TRBJ2-7, with 9 bases matching TRBD1. This CDR3 is built from 13 residues. Germline V gene data show CDR1 as SQVTM and CDR2 as ANQGSEA. V was pared by 6 bases and J by 1 base, with 4 bases of the junction left unmatched.